This T cell receptor (beta chain) was recovered during a study of post-analysis software for immune sequencing data. Notes on the study in general: Comparison of patients with controls showed roughly five TRBV segments more frequent in patients, TRBV5-6, TRBV5-1 and TRBV20-1 among them.

Libraries were made from TCR beta cDNA, and they carried unique molecular identifiers. Between about 0.85 and 10 million T cells gave rise to some 490,000 cDNA molecules. TCRdb fed the PCR reads into MiXCR, producing one record per CDR3 protein. Of 380,000 or so distinct CDR3 sequences in the sample, roughly 38% are singletons; the top ten hold roughly an eighth. The CDR3 has 15 residues. J was trimmed by 1 base and V by 6 bases; bases with no gene match: 8. Germline V gene data show CDR1 as DFQATT and CDR2 as SNEGSKA (reference sequence). About this clonotype: Its target is not known.

This chain links TRBV20-1 with TRBJ2-1; TRBD2 agrees at 8 bases. The source is a girl aged 10-17 years with multiple sclerosis. Sequencing was carried out using blood. The CDR3 loop reads CSAEGRGDSYNEQFF. In DNA form, the CDR3 reads TGCAGTGCCGAGGGGCGGGGGGATTCCTACAATGAGCAGTTCTTC.